This T cell receptor beta chain came from a study of blood T cells in healthy people across ages (dated by TCRdb to the mid-2010s). About the full investigation: In model experiments, roughly one uniquely barcoded TCR beta cDNA molecule per two T cells was captured by template switching. Using deep sequencing normalized with unique cDNA molecular identifiers, the study measured how TCR beta repertoire diversity changes with age. Four age groups were formed from the donors: young (average approximately 15 years), middle-aged (approximately 40), aged (under 70) and long-lived (roughly 81). For two donors (one aged 18 to 30 and one aged 80 or older), the study analyzed two additional independent replicas of 1 million unique cDNA reads from the same blood draw. General findings and caveats noted by the study authors: Observed TCR beta diversity per million T cells fell roughly linearly with age, and a significant reduction was already apparent by age approximately 40. A strong correlation was found between observed TCR beta diversity and the percentage of naive T cells measured by flow cytometry. The long-lived group showed more naive CD4+ T cells, fewer expanded clones and increased TCR diversity than the aged group, suggesting age selection. Conclusive comparison of naive and antigen-experienced compartments was prevented by the profiling of bulk unsorted PBMCs. Donor CMV infection status was unknown, potentially confounding age-related changes in expanded clonotypes. Estimates of total diversity from one million sequenced T cells were regarded as lower bounds and underestimates.

The library was built by means of 5' RACE. Reads for this sample came from an Illumina HiSeq 2500. A second PCR of about 6 to 12 cycles was performed with a sample-barcoded 5' primer and a J-beta primer mix. Each TCR beta cDNA molecule received a unique molecular identifier from a template-switch 5' adaptor carrying 12 random nucleotides. Each sample yielded at least 2.5 million CDR3-containing paired-end reads. The Mint cDNA synthesis kit, primed by a TRBC-specific oligonucleotide, was used to synthesize first-strand cDNA from all RNA. Following uracil-DNA glycosylase treatment, all cDNA underwent a first 18-cycle PCR with the universal primers M1SS and BC2_uni_R. As for the original processing: For normalization, 1 million high-quality reads were randomly selected from each sample, with every read carrying a distinct molecular identifier. Reads with shared molecular identifiers were discarded instead of being binned into consensus sequences. CDR3 identification, clonotype clustering and error correction used MiTCR with a Q25 quality threshold and the strictest error-elimination algorithm. Lower-bound total TCR beta diversity was estimated with a nonparametric unseen species model using Euler transformation. The public reads were quality trimmed at Q25 with fastp and then assembled into clones with MiXCR by TCRdb, keeping productive beta chains. Entries are consolidated by CDR3 protein sequence, retaining the most common genes and DNA. The V and J calls shown here were made by TCRdb, not taken from the authors' results. A total of roughly 1,000,000 distinct CDR3 sequences appear in this sample, around 25% of them only once. Approximately 0.71% of the sample is taken by the ten largest.

The donors were under 40 Caucasian individuals from Russia, aged 6 to 90 years, who were systemically healthy. Around 10 milliliters of peripheral blood were collected from each donor into EDTA-treated Vacutainer tubes. Ficoll-Paque density-gradient centrifugation was used to isolate PBMCs, with at least 6 million obtained per sample. Total RNA was extracted from PBMCs with Trizol reagent, with at least 6 micrograms obtained per sample. The percentages of naive CD45RAhigh/CD27high T cells were determined by flow cytometry on a PBMC aliquot from every donor. This clonotype was counted only a few times. Its antigen remains unidentified. Per-base quality was not reported, and no clone a single base away is much larger than it. The sample was also linked to a second study, of T cells of mothers and their children. The second study's authors report: The donors were nine systemically healthy Caucasian individuals, made up of three mothers and their six children. cDNA synthesis used all of the extracted RNA, with 1.5 ug of RNA in each 15 ul reaction. In the second PCR, sample barcodes and 2-4 random nucleotides were introduced via the M1S primer. Over 9.5 million TCR beta CDR3 reads were obtained for each mother, and millions of reads were obtained for each child. TCR recombination output is similarly shaped by thymic selection in related and unrelated pairs, with a minor effect exerted by inherited differences. Normalized repertoire overlap in related mother-child pairs was always slightly higher than in unrelated mother-child pairs, but the difference was never significant. With a sensitivity of about 100 clones per million clonotypes, no persistent microchimeric T cell clones were detected. To look for features that set related mother-child pairs apart from unrelated individuals, the researchers ran deep NGS to compare the TCR beta repertoires of mothers and children. On average, the children were about 10 +/- 4 years old, while the mothers were 40 +/- 4 years old. Libraries were sequenced on Illumina HiSeq 2000 with 100+100 nt paired-end reads after adapter ligation with NEBNext reagents. To prevent cross-contamination, the mother and child libraries were prepared one month apart and sequenced in separate runs. Between roughly 450,000 and 2,000,000 distinct TCR beta clonotypes were identified per donor. Naive TCR beta clonotypes were estimated from low-frequency clonotypes matched to each donor's FACS-determined naive share, without sorting.

The TCR sequence derives from a girl aged 2-9 years in good health. The specimen was blood.

The bases read TGTGCCAGCAGCCCCCGTCTCCAATCCCTCGAAAAACTGTTTTTT. Protein translation: CASSPRLQSLEKLFF. The chain uses TRBV7-2 and TRBJ1-4; no D gene is confidently identified. Relative to germline, V is 5 bases shorter and J is 8 bases shorter, with 18 bases between their ends. The CDR3, from cysteine to phenylalanine, totals 15 residues. Only CDR3 DNA is held: 45 bases, read in frame from base 1. The germline V gene supplies CDR1 SGHTA and CDR2 FQGNSA. The reference TRBV7-2 and TRBJ1-4 proteins fill in what lies around the CDR3, so the full variable domain reads GAGVSQSPSNKVTEKGKDVELRCDPISGHTALYWYRQSLGQGLEFLIYFQGNSAPDKSGLPSDRFSAERTGGSVSTLTIQRTQQEDSAVYLCASSPRLQSLEKLFFGSGTQLSVL.